This T cell receptor (beta chain) derives from a study of blood T cells in healthy people across ages. Study-wide points: TCR beta diversity tracked closely with naive T cell percentage.

A J-beta primer mix and a sample-barcoded 5' primer were used in a second PCR of roughly 7 to 12 cycles. At least 2.5 million CDR3-containing paired-end reads were obtained per sample. One entry per CDR3 protein results from TCRdb running MiXCR on the 5' RACE reads. The top ten clones hold 20% to 25% of a sample with just under 750,000 distinct CDR3 sequences, 22% of them seen once. From germline, CDR1 is MNHNY and CDR2 SVGAGI (reference sequence). This CDR3 contains 16 residues. V shed 5 bases and J shed 0 bases, with 14 bases lying between them. This clonotype was recorded only once. Its antigen is currently unknown.

The sequencing input was blood. This receptor was identified in a man in his 70s in good health. The rearrangement links TRBV6-6 to TRBJ1-3; D call uncertain. Written as DNA, the CDR3 is TGTGCCAGCAGTACCCAGAGGGTTAGCTCTGGAAACACCATATATTTT. This translates into CASSTQRVSSGNTIYF.